These 5 T cell receptor beta chains share one sample of origin, sequenced in a study of vaccination and CD4 T cells after COVID-19. Scientists ran DNA taken from cultured CD4+ T cells through the Oncomine TCR Beta short-read assay for sequencing. Using its own MiXCR run on the PCR reads, TCRdb lists one record per CDR3 protein. The sample includes about 13,000 distinct CDR3 sequences, 35% to 50% of them seen just once. Treatment specified: roughly ten-day PBMC culture with coronavirus spike peptide pools or control peptides (ViraFEST assay). No antigen is known for these receptors. Sequencing was done on a sample of CD4+ T cells from blood, cultured in vitro. All receptors derive from a human donor who had recovered from COVID-19.

The V call is TRBV6-2 or TRBV6-3, the J call TRBJ1-1; no reliable D call. The CDR3 loop spans 11 amino acids. Per the germline V gene, CDR1 is MNHEY and CDR2 is SVGEGT. Trimming took 10 bases from V and 2 from J, leaving 8 bases between them. In DNA, the CDR3 is TGTGCCACTCGAGGAAACACTGAAGCTTTCTTT. This gives the protein CATRGNTEAFF.

The chain uses TRBV20-1 and TRBJ2-3; D may be TRBD1 (6 bases). With 0 bases removed from V and 2 bases from J, the gap between germline ends came to 12 bases. The germline V gene has CDR1 DFQATT and CDR2 SNEGSKA (reference sequence). The CDR3 contains 15 residues. The CDR3 reads CSARDNRVATDTQYF. The CDR3 coding sequence is TGCAGTGCTAGAGACAACAGGGTGGCCACAGATACGCAGTATTTT.

The V gene is TRBV25-1, the J gene TRBJ2-2; D perhaps matches TRBD2 (5 bases). Between the trimmed V and J ends, which lost 8 bases and 8 bases, there was a span of 15 bases. This CDR3 spans 13 amino acids. Germline V gene lookup returns CDR1 MGHDK and CDR2 SYGVNS. Here the CDR3 reads CASVEGGSGELFF. The CDR3 bases are TGTGCCAGCGTTGAGGGTGGAAGTGGGGAGCTGTTTTTT.

This clonotype was detected only a few times. J is TRBJ1-1 and V is TRBV5-1, with D uncertain. The CDR3 loop spans 14 amino acids. Trimming removed 2 bases from V and 5 bases from J, with 13 bases in between. Germline lookup yields CDR1 SGHRS and CDR2 YFSETQ. In DNA, the CDR3 is TGCGCCAGCAGCTTCCAGGAGGGTCGGACTGAAGCTTTCTTT. Translating gives CASSFQEGRTEAFF.

CDR3 in amino acids: CASSQTGTGGYEQYF. The CDR3 DNA is TGTGCCAGCAGCCAGACCGGGACAGGGGGCTACGAGCAGTACTTC. The chain carries TRBV3-1 and TRBJ2-7; 11 bases match TRBD1. Unmatched junction bases numbered 4, after V lost 3 bases and J lost 3 bases. There are 15 residues in the CDR3. Germline V gives CDR1 LGHDT, CDR2 YNNKEL (reference sequence).